This T cell receptor (beta chain) was captured in a study of cytomegalovirus exposure and HLA in healthy donors. The CDR3 runs to 15 residues. In germline, CDR1 is MNHNS, CDR2 SASEGT. The junction had 8 bases not matched to a gene; V was cut back by 5 bases and J by 2 bases. PCR involved 60 Vbeta and 13 Jbeta primers. Here immunoSEQ multiplex PCR was the method, and the copy in TCRdb shows in-frame clones only, minus some. The repertoire holds under 200,000 clones, 65% to 90% seen once, with 6.4% in the top ten. As regards this clone: Antigen unknown.

This cohort consisted of healthy bone marrow donors. Study-wide findings and caveats: Of the V segments, some could not be distinguished, including TRBV6-2 and TRBV6-3, and were excluded.

Specimen: PBMCs. J is TRBJ1-2 and V is TRBV6-1, with 7 bases identical to TRBD1. The source of this sequence is a man aged 50 or older in good health and CMV-seropositive. DNA of the CDR3: TGTGCCAGCAGTCCACTAAGGGGACAGAACTATGGCTACACCTTC. It encodes CASSPLRGQNYGYTF.